What follows describes a single T cell receptor beta chain. The antigen is undetermined. The data stem from a study of T cell responses to AZD1222 COVID-19 vaccine. As for the study in general: Investigators merged groups given second doses at roughly 4 or roughly 12 weeks. Study-wide findings and caveats: Spike-specific TCR depth and breadth grew after two AZD1222 doses. All repertoire sampling was performed exclusively after the peak T cell response.

CDR1 and CDR2 from the germline V gene are SGHAT and FQNNGV. Trimming shortened V by 5 bases and J by 5 bases, and 20 bases separated the two germline ends. The CDR3 covers 16 residues. Sequenced by immunoSEQ multiplex PCR; TCRdb stores in-frame clones only, minus some. This table holds about 69,000 clones, approximately 90% found once. The sequencing here drew on peripheral blood, taken on day 0 of AZD1222 vaccination. The V call is TRBV11-2, the J call TRBJ2-3; tentative D call: TRBD2 (5 bases). The clonotype originates from an adult in good health. The CDR3 spells CASSARSGSPGDTQYF. The CDR3 bases are TGTGCCAGCAGCGCGCGTTCGGGGAGTCCAGGAGATACGCAGTATTTT.